This T cell receptor (beta chain) was observed in a study of blood T cell repertoires in COVID-19. Study as a whole: Material from acute and convalescent COVID-19 was sourced from the United States, Italy and Spain. Sources were T cells, B-cell-depleted T cells, or PBMCs; the material itself was cDNA or gDNA.

Deletions cut 3 bases from V and 9 bases from J, with 14 bases between. This CDR3 is built from 13 residues. CDR1 and CDR2 from the germline V gene are ENHRY and SYGVKD. The authors' processing: Amplifying reference gene primers gave estimates of nucleated cell counts. Libraries were prepared by immunoSEQ multiplex PCR; TCRdb keeps only in-frame clonotypes and omits some of them. That table supplies the V and J calls and clone size; D and trimming were determined from the DNA. The table has 130,000 or so clones, 88% seen once. The specimen sequenced was peripheral blood. The TCR sequence derives from a man in his fifties or sixties with acute or convalescent COVID-19. This chain uses TRBV10-3 with TRBJ2-5; perhaps TRBD1 as D (6 bases). The CDR3 is CAISDRSEGAQYF. CDR3 nucleotide sequence: TGTGCCATCAGTGATCGTAGCGAGGGGGCCCAGTACTTC.